This T cell receptor beta chain was found in a study of metastatic and nonmetastatic thyroid tumors (dated by TCRdb to 2020 to 2022). Looking at the study overall: The researchers compared repertoires between peripheral blood samples and tumor or nodule tissue samples from patients with malignant or benign thyroid disease. The investigation overall reported the following: TCR beta diversity was reported as significantly higher in malignant tumors than in benign nodules, in both blood and tumor samples.

Before undergoing thyroid surgery, none of the patients had been given any kind of treatment. Using T-cell receptor beta sequencing, the study looked back at clinical samples from patients collected from about 2011 to 2019. Library preparation used PCR. Sequenced on an Illumina HiSeq 4000. High-throughput sequencing was used to profile the TCR beta-chain CDR3 region of each patient. As for the original processing: Drawing on CDR3 differences between clinicopathological groups, the researchers built a classifier meant to tell apart patients with distant-metastatic papillary thyroid cancer. Repertoire diversity was assessed with the Shannon index, and tumor-blood repertoire similarity with the Morisita-Horn index. TCRdb took the public reads, trimmed them with fastp at Q25, ran MiXCR for clone calling and kept in-frame beta chains. The V and J calls shown here were made by TCRdb, not taken from the authors' results. The sample records 30,000 to 40,000 clones, about a fifth of which are singletons. The top ten clones comprise approximately 3% of the sample.

As encoded in the germline V gene (reference sequence), CDR1 is DFQATT while CDR2 is SNEGSKA. The CDR3 holds 16 amino acids from the cysteine to the phenylalanine. The retained sequence is limited to the CDR3, 48 bases, with the frame set at the first base. V is cut by 6 bases and J by 2 bases, and the space between the germline ends is 17 bases. At least ten counts were recorded for this clone. The clone's antigen remains unknown. Within one base of it there is no much larger clone, and no base qualities were kept. This receptor was taken from a male donor with papillary thyroid cancer or a benign thyroid nodule (not recorded which). Some clones in this sample may be carry-over from other donors' samples. Here the chain combines TRBV20-1 and TRBJ2-6, with the D segment identity uncertain. Sequencing was performed on tumor tissue. The nucleotide sequence reads TGCAGTGCCCATTCCTCCCGGCAGCCTGGGGCCAACGTCCTGACTTTC. Its protein product is CSAHSSRQPGANVLTF.